A single sample gave rise to the 22 T cell receptor beta chains below, sequenced in a study of T cells after yellow fever vaccination. TCRdb reprocessed the 5' RACE reads via MiXCR and lists one record per CDR3 protein. The data contain 100,000 to 150,000 distinct CDR3 sequences, 6.5% to 9% of them singletons. Sequenced material: CD4+ T cells sorted from PBMCs, taken about 41 days after the first yellow fever vaccination. These TCRs come from a man aged 18-30 years who received the YFV17D yellow fever vaccine.

This clonotype was seen ten or more times. This chain connects TRBV19 to TRBJ2-7, with D perhaps TRBD1 (6 bases). V dropped 1 base and J dropped 2 bases, with 9 bases sitting between them. CDR1 LNHDA and CDR2 SQIVND come from the germline V gene (reference sequence). The CDR3 sequence is 14 residues long. CDR3 DNA sequence: TGTGCCAGTAGTATAGTGACAGGAACCTACGAGCAGTACTTC. Amino acids: CASSIVTGTYEQYF. The variable domain in full, with the rest retrieved from reference TRBV19 and TRBJ2-7, is DGGITQSPKYLFRKEGQNVTLSCEQNLNHDAMYWYRQDPGQGLRLIYYSQIVNDFQKGDIAEGYSVSREKKESFPLTVTSAQKNPTAFYLCASSIVTGTYEQYFGPGTRLTVT.

This clonotype was detected many times. The chain is built from TRBV5-1 and TRBJ1-4, with D perhaps TRBD1 (6 bases). Deletions cut 0 bases from V and 0 bases from J, with 9 bases between. CDR1 is SGHRS and CDR2 is YFSETQ in the germline V gene. There are 16 residues in the CDR3. Here the CDR3 DNA reads TGCGCCAGCAGCTTGGTTACAGGGTCAACTAATGAAAAACTGTTTTTT. This translates into CASSLVTGSTNEKLFF.

This clonotype was seen repeatedly, ten times or more. The chain employs TRBV2 and TRBJ2-1; 7 positions agree with TRBD1. The CDR3 is made up of 13 amino acids. The V gene end was trimmed by 7 bases and the J gene end by 7 bases; junction bases not matched to a gene: 7. CDR1 and CDR2 from the germline V gene are SNHLY and FYNNEI. CDR3 loop: CASTTEGANEQFF. As DNA, the CDR3 is TGTGCCAGCACAACTGAGGGGGCAAATGAGCAGTTCTTC. Drawing the rest from reference TRBV2 and TRBJ2-1, the complete variable domain is EPEVTQTPSHQVTQMGQEVILRCVPISNHLYFYWYRQILGQKVEFLVSFYNNEISEKSEIFDDQFSVERPDGSNFTLKIRSTKLEDSAMYFCASTTEGANEQFFGPGTRLTVL.

This clonotype was seen repeatedly, ten times or more. DNA for the CDR3: TGTGCCAGCAGTTCGACCGGGACTAAGAGCACAGATACGCAGTATTTT. Translated: CASSSTGTKSTDTQYF. The V gene is TRBV28, the J gene TRBJ2-3; 7 bases fit TRBD2. Germline V lookup: CDR1 MDHEN, CDR2 SYDVKM. The J segment lost 0 bases and the V segment lost 4 bases, leaving 7 bases of the junction unmatched. CDR3 size: 16 residues.

This clonotype appeared many times. V is TRBV5-1 and J is TRBJ2-3; weak D call: TRBD1 (7 bases). V dropped 2 bases and J dropped 5 bases, with 12 bases sitting between them. Germline CDR1 SGHRS, CDR2 YFSETQ. The CDR3 length is 14 residues. As DNA, the CDR3 is TGCGCCAGCAGCTTCGGGGGACAGAGAGATACGCAGTATTTT. Protein: CASSFGGQRDTQYF. Drawing the rest from reference TRBV5-1 and TRBJ2-3, the complete variable domain is KAGVTQTPRYLIKTRGQQVTLSCSPISGHRSVSWYQQTPGQGLQFLFEYFSETQRNKGNFPGRFSGRQFSNSRSEMNVSTLELGDSALYLCASSFGGQRDTQYFGPGTRLTVL.

The V and J genes are TRBV5-1 and TRBJ2-2; no firm D call. Germline V gives CDR1 SGHRS, CDR2 YFSETQ. The CDR3 length is 15 residues. Trimming pared 4 bases from V and 2 bases from J, leaving 12 bases between. The CDR3 DNA is TGCGCCAGCAGCCGCACATTACTAAACACCGGGGAGCTGTTTTTT. Protein product: CASSRTLLNTGELFF.

This clonotype was observed many times. The V and J genes are TRBV12-3 or TRBV12-4 and TRBJ2-3; either TRBD1 or TRBD2 may fit D (5 bases each). V lost 6 bases to trimming and J lost 5 bases, with 24 bases between them. The CDR3 spans 17 residues. CDR3 DNA: TGTGCCAGCAGCCGCGCGATGGGGGTCGGGGATAAAGATACGCAGTATTTT. Amino acids: CASSRAMGVGDKDTQYF.

The genes are TRBV5-1 and TRBJ1-6; TRBD1 matches 8 bases. CDR3 length equals 15 residues. Losses at the gene ends were 2 bases for V and 9 bases for J; bases not matched to a gene: 7. The germline gives CDR1 SGHRS, CDR2 YFSETQ. The CDR3 spells CASSFTGGAGSPLHF. The DNA of the CDR3 is TGCGCCAGCAGCTTTACAGGGGGAGCAGGTTCACCCCTCCACTTT.

This clonotype has at least ten counts. The rearrangement uses TRBV10-3 and TRBJ1-2; D is possibly TRBD1 (5 bases). The V end lost 8 bases, the J end lost 6 bases, and 10 bases lay between the germline ends. CDR3 length: 11 residues. Germline V gene data show CDR1 as ENHRY and CDR2 as SYGVKD. CDR3 sequence: CAIWGLNGYTF. In nucleotides, the CDR3 is TGTGCCATCTGGGGCCTCAATGGCTACACCTTC.

The chain carries TRBV19 and TRBJ2-5, with a weak D call TRBD1 (5 bases). V lost 8 bases, J lost 0 bases, and 7 bases lay in between. This CDR3 is built from 12 residues. Germline lookup yields CDR1 LNHDA and CDR2 SQIVND (reference sequence). The DNA of the CDR3 is TGTGCCAGTCTGGACAACCAAGAGACCCAGTACTTC. Translation gives CASLDNQETQYF.

This clonotype was seen ten or more times. The J gene is TRBJ2-7, the V gene TRBV7-8; no clear D. V lost 4 bases and J lost 2, with 3 bases in between. The germline V gene encodes CDR1 SGHVS and CDR2 FQNEAQ. There are 11 residues in the CDR3. Written as DNA, the CDR3 is TGTGCCAGCAGCTACACCTACGAGCAGTACTTC. Translating gives CASSYTYEQYF.

V gene TRBV29-1 combines with J gene TRBJ1-1; D ambiguous. This CDR3 region has 10 residues. CDR1 and CDR2 from the germline V gene are SQVTM and ANQGSEA. Here the CDR3 DNA reads TGCTGCGGGATGGCCACTGAAGCTTTCTTT. Protein: CCGMATEAFF.

This clonotype has ten or more counts. The chain uses TRBV6-6 and TRBJ2-1; TRBD2 agrees at 9 bases. Germline V gene data show CDR1 as MNHNY and CDR2 as SVGAGI (reference sequence). V lost 8 bases to trimming and J lost 12 bases; unmatched junction nucleotides: 5. The CDR3 runs to 11 residues. The DNA for the CDR3 is TGTGCCAGCGAAAAGACTAGCGGGCAGTTCTTC. Translating it yields CASEKTSGQFF.

Ten or more counts support this clonotype. This sequence joins TRBV12-3 or TRBV12-4 and TRBJ2-5; 7 bases align to TRBD1. The V segment lost 5 bases and the J segment 5 bases; nucleotides outside the gene matches: 8. The CDR3 covers 14 residues. CDR3 region: CASSPPDRMETQYF. The CDR3 nucleotides read TGTGCCAGCAGTCCCCCGGACAGGATGGAGACCCAGTACTTC.

This clonotype came up many times. This chain links TRBV27 with TRBJ2-4; D is unclear. CDR1 is MNHEY, CDR2 SMNVEV, per germline (reference sequence). The V gene lost 4 bases and the J gene lost 6 bases, with 10 bases spanning the gap. CDR3 length: 13 residues. DNA of the CDR3: TGTGCCAGCAGTTCCCCGTTTGGAAACATTCAGTACTTC. It specifies CASSSPFGNIQYF.

This clonotype was observed at least ten times. V is TRBV4-2 and J is TRBJ2-3, with unresolved D. The germline gives CDR1 LGHNA, CDR2 YNFKEQ. There are 16 residues in the CDR3. The V and J ends lost 1 base and 4 bases respectively, with 15 bases between them. DNA for the CDR3: TGTGCCAGCAGCCAAGCCTCCGGCCAACGCCCAGATACGCAGTATTTT. Translating it yields CASSQASGQRPDTQYF.

This clonotype was observed many times. The J gene is TRBJ2-3, the V gene TRBV7-7, with 12 bases lining up with TRBD1. CDR1 is SSHAT and CDR2 is FNYEAQ in the germline V gene (reference sequence). The trim removed 1 base at V and 7 bases at J, leaving 3 bases unmatched. The CDR3 is made up of 15 amino acids. CDR3 in DNA: TGTGCCAGCAGCTTAGAAGGGACAGGGGGCCATACGCAGTATTTT. Translated, it gives CASSLEGTGGHTQYF.

The rearrangement links TRBV5-1 to TRBJ2-2; no clear D gene. Germline V lookup: CDR1 SGHRS, CDR2 YFSETQ. The CDR3 has 15 amino acids. The germline V and J ends were trimmed by 6 bases and 1 base, with 13 bases remaining between them. The CDR3 reads CASNTLGMNTGELFF. The CDR3 DNA is TGCGCCAGCAACACCCTAGGGATGAACACCGGGGAGCTGTTTTTT.

V and J are TRBV5-1 and TRBJ2-2; maybe TRBD2 (6 bases). CDR1 is SGHRS and CDR2 is YFSETQ in the germline V gene. This CDR3 is 16 amino acids long. V was shortened by 0 bases and J by 5 bases, with 14 bases between the two germline ends. This CDR3 is CASSLAAWGETGELFF. The CDR3 coding sequence is TGCGCCAGCAGCTTGGCGGCCTGGGGGGAAACCGGGGAGCTGTTTTTT. Full variable domain (remainder filled in from reference TRBV5-1 and TRBJ2-2): KAGVTQTPRYLIKTRGQQVTLSCSPISGHRSVSWYQQTPGQGLQFLFEYFSETQRNKGNFPGRFSGRQFSNSRSEMNVSTLELGDSALYLCASSLAAWGETGELFFGEGSRLTVL.

This clonotype was found a few times. The genes are TRBV7-9 and TRBJ2-1; the match to TRBD1 covers 7 bases. CDR3 length equals 17 residues. V was clipped by 7 bases and J by 4 bases; unmatched bases: 16. Germline-derived CDR1 and CDR2 are SEHNR and FQNEAQ (reference sequence). The CDR3 sequence is CASTLRDRGQRYNEQFF. CDR3 DNA: TGTGCCAGCACTCTCAGAGACCGGGGACAGCGATACAATGAGCAGTTCTTC.

The table lists this clonotype with many counts. The chain recombines TRBV12-3 or TRBV12-4 with TRBJ2-3, with 12 bases that match TRBD2. CDR3 size: 17 residues. V was clipped by 2 bases and J by 1 base; unmatched bases: 4. CDR3 protein: CASSLLAGGLGTDTQYF. Here the CDR3 DNA reads TGTGCCAGCAGTTTACTAGCGGGGGGGCTAGGCACAGATACGCAGTATTTT.

This clonotype appeared many times. V and J are TRBV18 and TRBJ2-3, with D tentatively TRBD1 or TRBD2 (5 bases each). The CDR3 runs to 12 residues. The germline V gene has CDR1 KGHSH and CDR2 LQKENI. V lost 2 bases and J 5 bases, leaving 5 bases between the germline ends. The CDR3, as DNA: TGTGCCAGCTCACCAGGGGGAGATACGCAGTATTTT. It codes for CASSPGGDTQYF. Combining the CDR3 with reference TRBV18 and TRBJ2-3 gives the whole variable domain NAGVMQNPRHLVRRRGQEARLRCSPMKGHSHVYWYRQLPEEGLKFMVYLQKENIIDESGMPKERFSAEFPKEGPSILRIQQVVRGDSAAYFCASSPGGDTQYFGPGTRLTVL.